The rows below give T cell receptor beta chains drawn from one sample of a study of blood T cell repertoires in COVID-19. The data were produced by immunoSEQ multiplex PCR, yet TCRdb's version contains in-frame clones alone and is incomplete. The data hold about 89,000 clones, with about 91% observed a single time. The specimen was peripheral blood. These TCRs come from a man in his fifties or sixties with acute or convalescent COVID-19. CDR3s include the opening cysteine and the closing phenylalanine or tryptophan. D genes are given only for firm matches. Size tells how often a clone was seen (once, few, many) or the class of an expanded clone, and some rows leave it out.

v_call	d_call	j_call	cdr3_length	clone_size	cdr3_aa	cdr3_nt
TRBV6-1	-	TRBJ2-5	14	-	CASSFPGSQETQYF	TGTGCCAGCAGTTTTCCGGGTTCTCAAGAGACCCAGTACTTC
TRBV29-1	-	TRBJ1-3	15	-	CSAEILQGAGNTIYF	TGCAGCGCCGAGATCCTACAGGGTGCAGGAAACACCATATATTTT
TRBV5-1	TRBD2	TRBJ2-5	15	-	CASSPKREGRETQYF	TGCGCCAGCAGCCCGAAGCGGGAGGGCCGGGAGACCCAGTACTTC
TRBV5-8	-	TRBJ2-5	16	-	CASTPSRGRYQETQYF	TGTGCCAGCACCCCTTCCAGGGGCCGATACCAAGAGACCCAGTACTTC
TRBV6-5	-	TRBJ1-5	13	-	CASRPGVDQPQHF	TGTGCCAGCAGACCAGGGGTTGATCAGCCCCAGCATTTT
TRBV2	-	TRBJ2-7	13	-	CASSLGLRYEQYF	TGTGCCAGCAGTCTGGGACTGCGATACGAGCAGTACTTC
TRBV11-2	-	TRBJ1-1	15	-	CASSLDLSRGSEAFF	TGTGCCAGCAGCTTAGATTTGAGTCGGGGATCTGAAGCTTTCTTT
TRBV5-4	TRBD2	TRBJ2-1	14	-	CASSPPGLAGEQFF	TGTGCCAGCAGCCCTCCGGGACTAGCGGGGGAGCAGTTCTTC
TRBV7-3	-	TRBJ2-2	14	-	CASSLRAPPGELFF	TGTGCCAGCAGCTTACGTGCGCCCCCCGGGGAGCTGTTTTTT
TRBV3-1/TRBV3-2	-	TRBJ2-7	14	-	CASSQVDGLYEQYF	TGTGCCAGCAGCCAAGTAGACGGACTCTACGAGCAGTACTTC
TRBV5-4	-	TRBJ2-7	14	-	CASSLEGLAYEQYF	TGTGCCAGCAGCTTGGAGGGGCTAGCCTACGAGCAGTACTTC
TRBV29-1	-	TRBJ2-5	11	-	CSVGRSETQYF	TGCAGCGTTGGCAGGTCAGAGACCCAGTACTTC
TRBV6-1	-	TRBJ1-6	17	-	CASSDEWAITANSPLHF	TGTGCCAGCAGTGACGAGTGGGCCATAACGGCTAATTCACCCCTCCACTTT
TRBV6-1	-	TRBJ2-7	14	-	CASSEENSFYEQYF	TGTGCCAGCAGTGAAGAGAACAGCTTCTACGAGCAGTACTTC
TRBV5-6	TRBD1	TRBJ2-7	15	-	CASSFITGGSYEQYF	TGTGCCAGCAGCTTCATCACAGGGGGCAGCTACGAGCAGTACTTC
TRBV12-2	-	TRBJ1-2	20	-	CASRLATQGLVPFNNYGYTF	TGTGCAAGTCGCTTAGCCACACAGGGTTTAGTACCCTTTAATAACTATGGCTACACCTTC
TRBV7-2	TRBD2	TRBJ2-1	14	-	CASSFSGGTNEQFF	TGTGCCAGCAGCTTTAGCGGGGGGACTAATGAGCAGTTCTTC
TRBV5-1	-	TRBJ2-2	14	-	CARKGEVKHGELFF	TGCGCCAGAAAAGGGGAGGTTAAGCACGGGGAGCTGTTTTTT
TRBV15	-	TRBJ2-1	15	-	CATSGGSPSYNEQFF	TGTGCCACCAGCGGAGGGAGTCCCTCCTACAATGAGCAGTTCTTC
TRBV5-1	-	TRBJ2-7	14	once	CASSLGGSSYEQYF	TGCGCCAGCAGCTTGGGTGGCAGCTCCTACGAGCAGTACTTC
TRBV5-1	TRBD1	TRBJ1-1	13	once	CASSLGQGAPAFF	TGCGCCAGCAGCTTGGGACAGGGGGCGCCGGCTTTCTTT
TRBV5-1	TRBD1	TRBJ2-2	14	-	CASTGTGNTGELFF	TGCGCCAGCACCGGGACAGGGAACACCGGGGAGCTGTTTTTT
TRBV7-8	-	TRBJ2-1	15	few	CATQRESWAYNEQFF	TGTGCCACCCAGCGCGAGTCATGGGCCTACAATGAGCAGTTCTTC
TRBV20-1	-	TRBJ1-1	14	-	CSASAGDEWAEAFF	TGCAGTGCTAGTGCAGGGGACGAGTGGGCCGAAGCTTTCTTT
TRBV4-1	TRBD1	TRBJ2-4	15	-	CASSQDRGQGDIQYF	TGCGCCAGCAGCCAAGATAGGGGACAGGGTGACATTCAGTACTTC
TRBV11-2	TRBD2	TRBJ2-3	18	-	CASSLDLGLAGGTDTQYF	TGTGCCAGCAGCTTAGATCTGGGACTAGCGGGGGGCACAGATACGCAGTATTTT
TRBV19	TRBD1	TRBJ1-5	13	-	CASSQGQNQPQHF	TGTGCCAGTAGCCAGGGACAGAATCAGCCCCAGCATTTT
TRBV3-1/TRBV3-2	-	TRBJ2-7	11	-	CASSQVNEQYF	TGTGCCAGCAGCCAAGTTAACGAGCAGTACTTC
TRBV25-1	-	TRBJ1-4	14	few	CASSPGVPNEKLFF	TGTGCCAGCAGCCCGGGGGTACCTAATGAAAAACTGTTTTTT
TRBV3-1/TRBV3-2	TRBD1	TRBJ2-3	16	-	CASSQERDRRTDTQYF	TGTGCCAGCAGCCAAGAACGGGACAGGAGGACAGATACGCAGTATTTT
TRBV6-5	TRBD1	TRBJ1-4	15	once	CASSSTGGNNEKLFF	TGTGCCAGCAGTTCGACAGGGGGGAATAATGAAAAACTGTTTTTT